The text below deals with one T cell receptor (beta chain). Original data processing: Amplification of reference gene primers was used by the study to estimate nucleated cell counts. Profiled with immunoSEQ multiplex PCR; TCRdb holds only in-frame clones, not every one. Clonal size and the V and J genes are those of that table, whereas D and trimming came from the DNA. Of around 100,000 clones in the sample, over 70% were seen once. This sample stems from a study of blood T cell repertoires in COVID-19. Study-level background: Specimens from acute and convalescent COVID-19 originated in the United States, Italy and Spain.

The trim removed 5 bases at V and 1 base at J, leaving 5 bases unmatched. The CDR3 consists of 15 residues. CDR1 is MNHEY and CDR2 is SVGAGI in the germline V gene. Sequencing input: peripheral blood. V usage is TRBV6-5 and J usage is TRBJ1-5, with 7 bases matching TRBD1. The source is a woman in her 70s with acute or convalescent COVID-19. The DNA of the CDR3 is TGTGCCAGCAGTATTTCACAGGGGAGCAATCAGCCCCAGCATTTT. Translating gives CASSISQGSNQPQHF.